These 26 T cell receptor beta chains originate from one sample sequenced in a study of OX40 agonist ivuxolimab in advanced cancers. The table came from immunoSEQ multiplex PCR; TCRdb's copy has only in-frame clones and leaves some out. The sample records roughly 80,000 clones, around 78% being singletons. The source was CD4+ or CD8+ T cells sorted from blood, collected in a trial of the OX40 agonist ivuxolimab. These receptors were obtained from an adult with an advanced solid tumor such as melanoma, head and neck, liver or kidney cancer.

V is TRBV7-2 and J is TRBJ1-2, with TRBD1 matching 8 bases. V trimming: 4 bases; J trimming: 4 bases; junction bases outside the gene matches: 8. The CDR3 runs to 15 residues. Per germline, CDR1 SGHTA and CDR2 FQGNSA. The CDR3 DNA is TGTGCCAGCAGCTCCGGGACAGGCAAACTCTATGGCTACACCTTC. Its protein is CASSSGTGKLYGYTF.

This rearrangement joins TRBV6-5 to TRBJ1-2; D unclear. The CDR3 has 11 residues. V lost 8 bases and J lost 2, with 6 bases in between. Germline CDR1 and CDR2: MNHEY and SVGAGI. CDR3 sequence reads: CASQANYGYTF. In DNA, the CDR3 is TGTGCCAGCCAGGCCAACTATGGCTACACCTTC.

The rearrangement links TRBV11-3 to TRBJ1-6; D ambiguous. The germline V gene encodes CDR1 SGHNT and CDR2 YENEEA. This CDR3 has 13 residues. V was pared by 0 bases and J by 13 bases, with 10 bases between. CDR3 protein: CASSLDPAAPLHF. CDR3 DNA sequence: TGTGCCAGCAGCTTAGATCCTGCGGCCCCCCTCCACTTT.

This sequence joins TRBV2 and TRBJ2-3, with 8 nucleotides matching TRBD1. With 6 bases clipped from V and 3 bases from J, the junction kept 8 bases outside the gene matches. The germline gives CDR1 SNHLY, CDR2 FYNNEI. The CDR3 is made up of 15 amino acids. The CDR3 is CASRRQGAITDTQYF. Here the CDR3 DNA reads TGTGCCAGCAGGAGGCAGGGGGCGATTACAGATACGCAGTATTTT.

To note about this clone: A read error may account for a junction end that differs from germline. J is TRBJ2-7 and V is TRBV14; no clear D. CDR1 SGHDN and CDR2 FVKESK come from the germline V gene. The CDR3 is made up of 13 amino acids. CDR3 loop: CASSQDYIGLLDF. CDR3 DNA sequence: TGTGCCAGCAGCCAAGATTATATTGGCTTGTTAGACTTC.

The J gene is TRBJ1-3, the V gene TRBV5-1; D remains ambiguous. This CDR3 comprises 15 residues. Germline CDR1 SGHRS, CDR2 YFSETQ. Trimming pared 2 bases from V and 3 bases from J, leaving 12 bases between. The CDR3 sequence is CASSLGPESGNTIYF. DNA for the CDR3: TGCGCCAGCAGCTTAGGCCCAGAGAGTGGAAACACCATATATTTT.

The CDR3 bases are TGTGCCAGCAGTTATAGGACTAGCGGGGGAAATGAGCAGTTCTTC. This sequence encodes CASSYRTSGGNEQFF. This chain joins TRBV16 and TRBJ2-1; 13 bases fit TRBD2. Germline values: CDR1 KGHSY, CDR2 FQNENV. CDR3 length: 15 residues. After removal of 6 bases from V and 7 bases from J, the junction contained 6 bases not matched to a gene.

This rearrangement joins TRBV4-1 to TRBJ1-3; D ambiguous. Germline V gene sequence: CDR1 MGHRA, CDR2 YSYEKL. This CDR3 is 15 amino acids long. V dropped 4 bases and J dropped 0 bases, with 10 bases sitting between them. For the CDR3, the DNA is TGCGCCAGCAGCCCGAGGACCCGCTCTGGAAACACCATATATTTT. Its protein product is CASSPRTRSGNTIYF.

This chain connects TRBV9 to TRBJ1-1; D might be TRBD1 (5 bases). This CDR3 is built from 13 residues. Germline CDR1 and CDR2: SGDLS and YYNGEE. Trimming took off 0 bases at V and 6 bases at J, with 9 bases between the two ends. CDR3 region: CASSVARGPEAFF. The CDR3 DNA reads as TGTGCCAGCAGCGTAGCTCGGGGCCCTGAAGCTTTCTTT.

This clone was counted once. The chain links TRBV11-2 to TRBJ2-5, with D perhaps matching TRBD2 (7 bases). Germline CDR1 is SGHAT and CDR2 is FQNNGV. The CDR3 covers 14 residues. Between the trimmed V and J ends, which lost 1 base and 5 bases, there was a span of 11 bases. The CDR3 DNA sequence: TGTGCCAGCAGCTTAGCCAGGGGAGGGGAGACCCAGTACTTC. It codes for CASSLARGGETQYF.

In the case of this clone: The sample contains more than one DNA sequence encoding this CDR3. The rearrangement links TRBV10-3 to TRBJ2-1; TRBD2 agrees at 10 bases. This CDR3 contains 15 residues. J was trimmed by 5 bases and V by 0 bases; bases with no gene match: 1. Germline V gene lookup returns CDR1 ENHRY and CDR2 SYGVKD. The CDR3 is CAISESLAGDNEQFF. For the CDR3, the DNA is TGTGCCATCAGTGAGTCGCTAGCGGGGGACAATGAGCAGTTCTTC.

The chain carries TRBV5-1 and TRBJ1-2; D might be TRBD1 (6 bases). Per germline, CDR1 SGHRS and CDR2 YFSETQ. With 2 bases removed from V and 6 bases from J, the gap between germline ends came to 14 bases. The CDR3 extends over 14 amino acids. The CDR3 loop reads CASSFGQSSDGYTF. The CDR3 coding sequence is TGCGCCAGCAGCTTTGGACAGTCGAGTGATGGCTACACCTTC.

The chain employs TRBV29-1 and TRBJ2-5; D may be TRBD1 (6 bases). The CDR3 covers 15 residues. CDR1 and CDR2 (germline): SQVTM, ANQGSEA. Between the trimmed V and J ends, which lost 1 base and 9 bases, there was a span of 21 bases. The CDR3 is CSVEVGTSQQGAQYF. The CDR3 coding sequence is TGCAGCGTTGAAGTCGGGACATCCCAGCAAGGGGCCCAGTACTTC.

This chain uses TRBV2 with TRBJ2-3; 14 nucleotides agree with TRBD2. Trimming at V came to 6 bases and at J to 4 bases, leaving 12 bases not matched to a gene. The CDR3 has 18 amino acids. In germline, CDR1 is SNHLY, CDR2 FYNNEI. The CDR3 here is CASRPGLAGGPQPDTQYF. As DNA, the CDR3 is TGTGCCAGCAGACCCGGACTAGCGGGGGGCCCCCAACCAGATACGCAGTATTTT.

CDR3: CASSLRAGGDSTEAFF. DNA of the CDR3: TGTGCCAGCAGCTTACGTGCAGGGGGCGATTCCACTGAAGCTTTCTTT. V usage is TRBV7-6 and J usage is TRBJ1-1, with 8 positions matching TRBD1. Looked up from germline, CDR1 is SGHVS and CDR2 is FNYEAQ. V lost 2 bases, J lost 4 bases, and 9 bases stayed unmatched. The CDR3 spans 16 residues.

The rearrangement links TRBV4-2 to TRBJ2-3; 8 bases agree with TRBD2. CDR3 length: 15 amino acids. J lost 2 bases, V lost 3 bases, and 4 bases had no gene match. Germline-derived CDR1 and CDR2 are LGHNA and YNFKEQ. The CDR3 region has the DNA TGTGCCAGCAGCCAGCGGGGGGACTTCACAGATACGCAGTATTTT. Protein sequence: CASSQRGDFTDTQYF.

The genes are TRBV7-3 and TRBJ2-1; 9 nucleotides line up with TRBD2. The germline V gene encodes CDR1 SGHTA and CDR2 FQGTGA. The J segment lost 8 bases and the V segment lost 2 bases, leaving 7 bases of the junction unmatched. The CDR3 has 15 residues. The CDR3, as DNA: TGTGCCAGCAGCTTACCTAGCGGGGCGGCGGATGAGCAGTTCTTC. This codes for CASSLPSGAADEQFF.

The chain carries TRBV7-9 and TRBJ2-3; 8 nucleotides align to TRBD2. V shed 7 bases, J shed 0 bases, and the junction held 3 bases outside the gene matches. CDR1 is SEHNR, CDR2 FQNEAQ, per germline (reference sequence). This CDR3 contains 14 residues. The DNA for the CDR3 is TGTGCCAGCAAAGCGGGGGTTAGCACAGATACGCAGTATTTT. Its translation: CASKAGVSTDTQYF.

CDR3 coding DNA: TGCGCCAGCAGGAATAGCGGGGACAGCTCCTACAATGAGCAGTTCTTC. It codes for CASRNSGDSSYNEQFF. The chain carries TRBV5-1 and TRBJ2-1, with D possibly being TRBD2 (8 bases). The V and J ends lost 5 bases and 0 bases respectively, with 15 bases between them. This CDR3 has 16 residues. CDR1 SGHRS and CDR2 YFSETQ come from the germline V gene. Full variable domain (rest looked up from reference TRBV5-1 and TRBJ2-1): KAGVTQTPRYLIKTRGQQVTLSCSPISGHRSVSWYQQTPGQGLQFLFEYFSETQRNKGNFPGRFSGRQFSNSRSEMNVSTLELGDSALYLCASRNSGDSSYNEQFFGPGTRLTVL.

This sequence joins TRBV2 and TRBJ1-5; 9 positions agree with TRBD1. Germline V lookup: CDR1 SNHLY, CDR2 FYNNEI. V was pared by 6 bases and J by 8 bases, with 11 bases of the junction left unmatched. There are 15 residues in the CDR3. CDR3 protein: CASSEGQGSFEPQHF. As DNA, the CDR3 is TGTGCCAGCAGCGAGGGACAGGGCAGTTTTGAGCCCCAGCATTTT.

The CDR3 DNA reads as TGTGCCAGCAGCCCACCGGGGGTAGCGGGGCACAATGAGCAGTTCTTC. This codes for CASSPPGVAGHNEQFF. The chain employs TRBV7-2 and TRBJ2-1; TRBD2 agrees at 8 bases. V lost 5 bases to trimming and J lost 5 bases; unmatched junction nucleotides: 11. This CDR3 is 16 amino acids long. The germline CDR1 and CDR2 sequences are SGHTA and FQGNSA. The complete variable domain, with remaining parts taken from reference TRBV7-2 and TRBJ2-1, reads GAGVSQSPSNKVTEKGKDVELRCDPISGHTALYWYRQSLGQGLEFLIYFQGNSAPDKSGLPSDRFSAERTGGSVSTLTIQRTQQEDSAVYLCASSPPGVAGHNEQFFGPGTRLTVL.

The chain joins TRBV4-1 to TRBJ1-2, with 9 bases fitting TRBD1. The CDR3 has 13 amino acids. Germline V gives CDR1 MGHRA, CDR2 YSYEKL. Germline trimming cut 2 bases from V and 6 bases from J; bases unmatched to any gene: 1. The CDR3 sequence is CASSQWTGDGYTF. In DNA form, the CDR3 reads TGCGCCAGCAGCCAATGGACAGGGGATGGCTACACCTTC.

The chain uses TRBV29-1 and TRBJ2-7; 9 bases align to TRBD2. The V gene's germline CDR1 is SQVTM and CDR2 ANQGSEA. The junction had 9 bases not matched to a gene; V was cut back by 6 bases and J by 3 bases. CDR3 length equals 14 residues. As DNA, the CDR3 is TGCAGCGTAGCCCAGGCGGGGGGGCTCTACGAGCAGTACTTC. It is translated as CSVAQAGGLYEQYF.

The V gene is TRBV7-2, the J gene TRBJ2-5; tentative D call: TRBD2 (5 bases). Trimming took off 5 bases at V and 4 bases at J, with 11 bases between the two ends. CDR3 length: 13 amino acids. The germline V gene has CDR1 SGHTA and CDR2 FQGNSA. In DNA form, the CDR3 reads TGTGCCAGCAGCACCTTGACTATAGAGACCCAGTACTTC. It encodes CASSTLTIETQYF.

This chain uses TRBV5-1 with TRBJ2-3; D is unclear. Trimming removed 4 bases at V and 0 bases at J, with 12 bases between. Germline-derived CDR1 and CDR2 are SGHRS and YFSETQ. The CDR3 totals 15 residues. The CDR3 DNA reads as TGCGCCAGCAGCGTTACAGAACCCAGCACAGATACGCAGTATTTT. Translation gives CASSVTEPSTDTQYF. Supplemented by reference TRBV5-1 and TRBJ2-3, the full variable domain reads KAGVTQTPRYLIKTRGQQVTLSCSPISGHRSVSWYQQTPGQGLQFLFEYFSETQRNKGNFPGRFSGRQFSNSRSEMNVSTLELGDSALYLCASSVTEPSTDTQYFGPGTRLTVL.

This clone was observed a single time. The V gene is TRBV2, the J gene TRBJ1-1; no definite D call. The V gene's germline CDR1 is SNHLY and CDR2 FYNNEI. V was trimmed by 6 bases and J by 4 bases, leaving 21 bases between them. This CDR3 comprises 16 residues. CDR3 loop: CASRLVSVAGGTEAFF. The CDR3 bases are TGTGCCAGCAGACTAGTTTCGGTGGCTGGTGGCACTGAAGCTTTCTTT.